This entry concerns a single T cell receptor (beta chain). Its antigen target is currently unknown. No base quality values were provided; no much bigger clone lies one nucleotide off. The source of the sample is a study of cytomegalovirus exposure and HLA in healthy donors (dated 2017 in TCRdb). For the wider study: An earlier analysis of roughly 500 of the donors reported about 250 Gb of sequence data and 117 million unique TCR beta sequences from about 180 million T cells. Rather than drawing on any new phenotypic data, the later analysis identified candidate immune exposures from TCR beta sequences and the way those sequences occurred across donors. To predict cytomegalovirus infection status, the study brought together high-throughput TCR immunosequencing, statistical association of individual TCRs with disease status, and machine learning. The number of donors typed differed by locus, with roughly 620-630 for A, B, C, DRB1 and DQB1, around 500 for DQA1, over 600 for DPA1, and roughly 450 for DPB1. Four or five DR-DQ haplotypes were handled as single units for association and clustering because linkage in the cohort was strong. An earlier analysis of 587 of the donors applied high-throughput TCR beta sequencing to assess whether each TCR beta V gene segment acted as functional or pseudogenic. A later analysis re-examined previously published TCR beta repertoires from just over 650 donors and added high-resolution HLA genotyping to investigate patterns of TCR occurrence. HLA typing covered class I and class II loci at four-digit resolution. The aim of the study was to test whether cataloging public T cell receptors could identify signatures of past pathogen exposure. Donor age, sex, ethnicity and CMV serostatus were compiled together with the repertoire data. On average, approximately 250,000 unique TCR beta nucleotide sequences were sequenced per donor among some 420 genotyped donors of the cohort, with about 17% of those sequences being non-productive. A later genetic analysis used genome-wide SNP genotypes for about 65% of the 666 donors, treating that subset as a discovery cohort. An early release that covered some 640 HLA-typed donors contained 250 to 350 gigabases of sequencing data and tens of millions of unique TCR sequences. The study profiled the T cell repertoires of 500 to 800 subjects by immunosequencing and related them to cytomegalovirus serostatus. A separate validation cohort of more than 100 different subjects was used in addition to the approximately 640-subject first cohort. All discovery cohort repertoires had been generated using a single sequencing platform. Of the 300 to 500 genotyped donors, less than 85% were placed in the genetic ancestry cluster associated with self-reported Caucasian donors.

The cohort was made up of around 720 healthy bone marrow donors. Cohort members were all nominally healthy when sampled, although unrecorded immune exposures were likely present. The donor tested CMV seronegative and was one of the 352 seronegative cohort members. A peripheral blood sample was provided by each donor, and peripheral blood mononuclear cells were used for TCR beta sequencing. Genomic DNA was extracted from the blood cell samples with the Qiagen DNeasy Blood Extraction Kit. Libraries came from the immunoSEQ multiplex PCR assay. For the multiplex PCR, a mixture combining 60 forward primers for TCR Vbeta segments and 13 reverse primers for TCR Jbeta segments was used. The CDR3 region of rearranged TCR beta genes was amplified from genomic DNA by a multiplex PCR assay. On the Illumina HiSeq System, the amplified TCR beta libraries were sequenced as 87-base-pair reads. Regarding the original processing steps: A later analysis counted around 72 million unique TCR beta chains across the 550 to 800 repertoires, and around 12 million of these chains were shared by at least two donors. Raw reads were error-corrected and collapsed into unique sequences with a nearest-neighbor algorithm that merged closely related sequences to remove PCR and sequencing errors. To assign V, D and J gene segments, CDR3 sequences were aligned to IMGT reference sequences. For a sequence to be retained, at least a six-nucleotide match to both a V gene segment and a J gene segment was required. A rearrangement counted as productive if the CDR3 had no stop codons and remained in frame with V and J, and every other rearrangement counted as non-productive. Following IMGT convention, CDR3 was defined as the stretch from the second conserved V-encoded cysteine up to the conserved J-encoded phenylalanine. The earlier analysis of around 640 of the donors excluded sequences that lacked an unambiguous match to a single V gene segment. In an earlier analysis of some 590 of the donors, a V segment was called functional when productive rearrangements were above 56.7%, and segregating when the standard deviation between donors exceeded 5%. To diagnose cytomegalovirus status from the catalog of TCR beta chain sequences, a statistical classification framework was built. V and J gene assignment, in a later analysis, came from comparing TCR nucleotide sequences with IMGT/GENE-DB human TR gene sequences. In a later analysis, CDR3 sequences and most-parsimonious VDJ recombination scenarios were assigned using the TCRdist pipeline. A later analysis defined each TCR beta chain by its CDR3 amino acid sequence plus V-gene family, and excluded reads lacking a unique V-gene family. In a later analysis, 450 to 600 highly shared, low-generation-probability nucleotide sequences were removed to address suspected cross-contamination and a sequencing artifact. In a later analysis, a clonal expansion index for each public chain was calculated from normalized within-repertoire ranks of inferred template counts. In a later analysis, generation probabilities were computed using a VDJ recombination model fitted to out-of-frame rearrangements, and the results were checked against IGoR. Hypergeometric tests were used in a later analysis to score TCR-TCR, TCR-HLA and TCR-CMV co-occurrence, with a repertoire-size bias correction applied to the TCR pairs. In a later analysis, false discovery rates were estimated by permuting HLA or CMV assignments 20 times. In a later analysis, co-occurring TCRs were grouped using DBSCAN, with TCRdist sequence similarity added in when clustering inside HLA-allele-positive subsets. For co-occurrence clustering, repertoires with fewer than 30,000 or more than 120,000 public chains were excluded, along with 5 or 6 repertoires with anomalous nucleotide sharing. The source is immuneACCESS, and TCRdb retained only in-frame sequences with V and J called. Part of the clones is not carried over; for the studies checked, unresolved V genes explain less than half of this, and the remainder is unexplained. V and J calls and clone size are as listed in that table; D and trimming were resolved from the DNA. Counted in this sample were some 150,000 clones; almost 85% of them appeared once. 1.9% of the sample is held by the ten biggest clonotypes.

V lost 2 bases and J lost 4 bases, and the count of bases not matched to a germline gene is 5. CDR1 and CDR2 are read off the germline V gene as SGHRS and YFSETQ. The CDR3 covers 16 residues, taking in both the cysteine and the phenylalanine. CDR3 DNA only is kept here, 48 bases in frame from base 1. Points the paper makes about the study in general: While some public TCRs were present in many individuals, most TCR sequences turned up only very rarely across donors. Because counts were too low, seventeen rarely observed V segments, including chromosome 9 orphons, were excluded from the earlier analysis of fewer than 650 of the donors. Because some donors lacked HLA typing at each locus, the association tests relied only on the typed subset. In a later analysis, several top co-occurrence clusters were reported to appear linked to parvovirus B19, influenza, CMV and Epstein-Barr virus. In an earlier analysis of a few hundred of the donors, most TCR beta V segments were observed in productive rearrangements about 87% or about 30% of the time, broadly matching IMGT annotations. According to a later analysis, TCR association rates differed among HLA loci, with DRB1 alleles showing the most associated TCRs and HLA-C alleles showing the fewest. Immune exposure information for the cohort was limited to CMV serostatus. A cluster of highly shared sequence variants was judged likely to represent a technical artifact of the sequencing pipeline. Only TCR beta chains were sequenced in this cohort, and the absence of alpha or paired-chain data limited detectable features. A further reported finding was that TCR beta sequences accurately predicted the HLA-A and HLA-B alleles for most subjects in the first cohort. A later analysis found that most CMV-associated TCR beta chains appeared HLA-restricted, with HLA associations seemingly driven largely by CMV exposure. When HLA alleles, especially DR and DQ, strongly co-occurred, attributing TCR associations to individual alleles was difficult. A total of 164 TCR beta chains were listed by the study as associated with cytomegalovirus. Correlated functional status among segregating V segments might reflect linkage disequilibrium, but an unknown experimental factor could not be ruled out. The authors suggested that the approach could potentially be extended to other disease states and immunological phenotypes. Cytomegalovirus status was reported to be diagnosed by the classifier with high specificity and sensitivity in both the original and validation cohorts. Roughly uniform sequencing depth across donors was assumed in presence/absence analyses, although this assumption may not hold. In a later genetic analysis, a missense DCLRE1C variant was associated with V-gene and J-gene trimming of TCR beta chains, and the association was replicated in an independent cohort. The 87-base-pair reads could not distinguish some IMGT-functional V segments, including TRBV6-2 and TRBV6-3, so those segments were excluded. In vitro tests confirmed that three of the cytomegalovirus-associated TCR beta chains recognize cytomegalovirus antigens. In a later analysis, HLA-associated TCR beta chains were found to be more clonally expanded and to have lower generation probabilities than equally common non-associated chains. According to a later genetic analysis, donors in an Asian-associated ancestry cluster had fewer N-insertions in productive TCRs than the roughly 660-donor mean. In a later analysis, around 17,000 TCR beta sequences were associated with specific HLA alleles at a false discovery rate of 0.05.

The chain was built from TRBV5-1 and TRBJ2-3, and 12 junctional nucleotides match TRBD2. The clonotype comes from a woman between 35 and 50 years old in good health and CMV-seronegative. Sequenced input: PBMCs. At the DNA level, the sequence is TGCGCCAGCAGCTTAGGACTAGCGGGGCGGGCAGATACGCAGTATTTT. It encodes CASSLGLAGRADTQYF. Where the CDR3 stops, the reference TRBV5-1 and TRBJ2-3 genes take over; the full variable domain is KAGVTQTPRYLIKTRGQQVTLSCSPISGHRSVSWYQQTPGQGLQFLFEYFSETQRNKGNFPGRFSGRQFSNSRSEMNVSTLELGDSALYLCASSLGLAGRADTQYFGPGTRLTVL.